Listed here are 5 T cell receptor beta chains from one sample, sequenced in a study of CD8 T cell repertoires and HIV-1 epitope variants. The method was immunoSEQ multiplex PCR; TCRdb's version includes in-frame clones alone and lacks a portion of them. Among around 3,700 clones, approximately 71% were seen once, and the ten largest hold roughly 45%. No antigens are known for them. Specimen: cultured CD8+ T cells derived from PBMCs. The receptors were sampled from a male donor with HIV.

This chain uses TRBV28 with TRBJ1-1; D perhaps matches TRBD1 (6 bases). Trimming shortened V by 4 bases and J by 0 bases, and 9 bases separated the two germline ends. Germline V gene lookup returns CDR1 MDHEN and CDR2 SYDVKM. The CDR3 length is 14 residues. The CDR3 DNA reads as TGTGCCAGCAGTTCCGGACAGCTGAACACTGAAGCTTTCTTT. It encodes CASSSGQLNTEAFF.

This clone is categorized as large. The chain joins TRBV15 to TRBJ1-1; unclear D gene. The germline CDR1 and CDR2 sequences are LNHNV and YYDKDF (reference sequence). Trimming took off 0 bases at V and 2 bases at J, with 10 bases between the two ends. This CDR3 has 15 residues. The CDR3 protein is CATSRDRAPNTEAFF. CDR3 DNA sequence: TGTGCCACCAGCAGAGATAGGGCGCCAAACACTGAAGCTTTCTTT.

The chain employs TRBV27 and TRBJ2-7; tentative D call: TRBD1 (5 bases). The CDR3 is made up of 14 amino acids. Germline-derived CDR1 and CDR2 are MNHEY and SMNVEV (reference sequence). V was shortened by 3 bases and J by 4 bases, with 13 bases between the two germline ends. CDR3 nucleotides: TGTGCCAGCAGTTTTGGGGTACCAGGGTACGAGCAGTACTTC. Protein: CASSFGVPGYEQYF.

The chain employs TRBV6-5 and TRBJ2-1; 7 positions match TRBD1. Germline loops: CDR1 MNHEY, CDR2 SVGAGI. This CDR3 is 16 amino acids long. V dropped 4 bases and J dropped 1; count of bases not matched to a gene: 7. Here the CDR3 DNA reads TGTGCCAGCAGTTTATCACAGGGGATATCCTACAATGAGCAGTTCTTC. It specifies CASSLSQGISYNEQFF.

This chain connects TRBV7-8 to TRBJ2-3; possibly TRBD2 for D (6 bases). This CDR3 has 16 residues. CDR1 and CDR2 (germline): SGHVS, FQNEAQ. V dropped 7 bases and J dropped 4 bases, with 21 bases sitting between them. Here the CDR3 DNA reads TGTGCCAGCACCAAATGGCGGGACCTCGAGGCAGATACGCAGTATTTT. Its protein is CASTKWRDLEADTQYF.